This T cell receptor beta chain emerged from a study of blood T cell repertoires in COVID-19. Trimming cost V 2 bases and J 8 bases, with 9 bases left between them. This CDR3 has 12 amino acids. Per the germline V gene, CDR1 is LGHDT and CDR2 is YNNKEL (reference sequence). Authors' processing steps: By means of reference gene primer amplification, nucleated cell counts were estimated. TCRdb's table, derived via immunoSEQ multiplex PCR, lists solely in-frame clones and lacks some. The V and J calls and clone size come from that table; D and trimming were worked out from the DNA. The data show tens of thousands of clones, roughly 91% seen once. This clone was seen once.

The sample comprised peripheral blood. The gene calls are TRBV3-1 (or the pseudogene TRBV3-2) and TRBJ1-2, with a tentative D call TRBD1 (6 bases). The TCR sequence derives from a human donor in a cohort sampled during active COVID-19. CDR3 DNA sequence: TGTGCCAGCAGCCAATGGACAGCCGGCTACACCTTC. It codes for CASSQWTAGYTF.